This T cell receptor (beta chain) came from a study of blood T cell repertoires in COVID-19. Across the study: T cells, B-cell-depleted T cells, or PBMCs provided the cDNA or gDNA that served as material.

Clones were sequenced by immunoSEQ multiplex PCR, and TCRdb holds only the in-frame ones, with some missing. The sample has 200,000 to 250,000 clones, about 85% seen once; the top ten hold 2.9%. The TCR was taken from a man between 50 and 59 years old who had recovered from COVID-19. Sequencing was performed on peripheral blood.

The CDR3 coding sequence is TGTGCCAGCAGCTTAAGGGGTTCTTGGAACACTGAAGCTTTCTTT. It codes for CASSLRGSWNTEAFF. This chain joins TRBV5-6 and TRBJ1-1; tentatively, D is TRBD1 (5 bases). This CDR3 comprises 15 residues. CDR1 and CDR2 (germline): SGHDT, YYEEEE. V was shortened by 2 bases and J by 1 base, with 12 bases between the two germline ends.